The 4 T cell receptor beta chains in this list originate from one sample, sequenced in a study of blood T cells in healthy people across ages. Combining a sample-barcoded 5' primer with a J-beta primer mix, a second PCR ran for roughly 6 to 12 cycles. TCRdb re-called the 5' RACE reads through MiXCR, storing one row per CDR3 protein. In the table there are roughly 1,000,000 distinct CDR3 sequences, approximately 25% of which are singletons. These data were also reused for a study on T cells of mothers and their children.

The specimen sequenced was blood. The receptors stem from a girl aged 2 to 10 in good health.

The genes are TRBV7-2 and TRBJ2-5, with TRBD2 matching 9 bases. The DNA end lines up better with TRBJ2-7; the J call may be wrong. The germline V gene has CDR1 SGHTA and CDR2 FQGNSA. This CDR3 spans 13 amino acids. The CDR3 protein is CASTLTSGYEQYF. The CDR3 DNA reads as TGTGCCAGCACCTTGACTAGCGGATACGAGCAGTACTTC.

The chain employs TRBV9 and TRBJ2-4; possibly TRBD1 for D (7 bases). The CDR3 sequence is 14 residues long. Trimming pared 2 bases from V and 8 bases from J, leaving 14 bases between. CDR1 and CDR2 (germline): SGDLS, YYNGEE. The CDR3 DNA reads as TGTGCCAGCAGCGTCTCGACAGGGAGGCACATTCAGTACTTC. This gives the protein CASSVSTGRHIQYF.

This clonotype was counted a few times. The chain uses TRBV27 and TRBJ1-2, with no clear D. The CDR3 extends over 16 amino acids. Trimming cost V 5 bases and J 3 bases, with 19 bases left between them. Germline CDR1 reads MNHEY; CDR2 reads SMNVEV (reference sequence). CDR3 DNA sequence: TGTGCCAGCAGTCCTTCCCCCCTCACGGCCTACTATGGCTACACCTTC. This encodes CASSPSPLTAYYGYTF.

The chain couples TRBV20-1 to TRBJ2-1, with 11 bases that match TRBD2. Germline V CDR1 and CDR2: DFQATT, SNEGSKA (reference sequence). J gave up 0 bases and V 4 bases, and 5 bases lay outside the gene matches. CDR3 length equals 16 residues. The CDR3 DNA follows: TGCAGTGCTATAGCGGGAGGGCCCGCCTCCTACAATGAGCAGTTCTTC. Translation gives CSAIAGGPASYNEQFF.